The 10 T cell receptor beta chains below were found in one sample sequenced in a study of a mutant IDH1 vaccine in newly diagnosed glioma. Generated by immunoSEQ multiplex PCR, the TCRdb table keeps only in-frame clones and is missing some. In the table there are approximately 67,000 clones, approximately 84% of which are singletons. Time point given: week 23, last vaccination. All doses held 300 ug of mutant IDH1 20-mer peptide, with topical imiquimod. Their antigens remain unidentified. The input for sequencing was PBMCs, taken from a glioma patient whose treatment included an IDH1 peptide vaccine. The receptors derive from a young man with glioma.

The rearrangement links TRBV4-3 to TRBJ1-2; tentatively, D is TRBD1 (5 bases). Germline CDR1 is LGHNA and CDR2 is YSLEER. The length of the CDR3 is 16 residues. V was cut by 0 bases and J by 3 bases, with 14 bases left in between. For the CDR3, the DNA is TGCGCCAGCAGCCAAGATTCCTTGGGGGGGTACTATGGCTACACCTTC. Translated: CASSQDSLGGYYGYTF.

V gene TRBV7-8 combines with J gene TRBJ1-4; 7 bases match TRBD1. After removal of 1 base from V and 6 bases from J, the junction contained 5 bases not matched to a gene. The CDR3 consists of 15 residues. Germline CDR1 reads SGHVS; CDR2 reads FQNEAQ. The CDR3 DNA reads TGTGCCAGCAGCTTAGGGCCTCAGGGGGATGAAAAACTGTTTTTT. Its translation is CASSLGPQGDEKLFF.

The genes are TRBV6-1 and TRBJ1-1; D may be TRBD1 (5 bases). The V gene's germline CDR1 is MNHNS and CDR2 SASEGT. The CDR3 consists of 13 residues. The ends were cut back, 5 bases at V and 10 bases at J, with 17 bases in the middle. CDR3 loop: CASSMGTESVAFF. As DNA, the CDR3 is TGTGCCAGCAGTATGGGGACTGAATCTGTAGCTTTCTTT.

V gene TRBV29-1 combines with J gene TRBJ2-1; 7 bases line up with TRBD1. V gave up 5 bases and J gave up 8 bases; unmatched junction bases: 12. From germline, CDR1 is SQVTM and CDR2 ANQGSEA. The length of the CDR3 is 14 residues. The CDR3 loop is CSVFDRVEFDEQFF. As DNA, the CDR3 is TGCAGCGTTTTTGACAGGGTGGAGTTTGATGAGCAGTTCTTC.

This chain links TRBV27 with TRBJ2-3, with 7 nucleotides matching TRBD2. The CDR3 is 14 residues long. V was clipped by 6 bases and J by 0 bases; unmatched bases: 3. The germline CDR1 and CDR2 sequences are MNHEY and SMNVEV (reference sequence). The DNA for the CDR3 is TGTGCCAGCAGCGAGCGGGAAAGCACAGATACGCAGTATTTT. The encoded protein is CASSERESTDTQYF.

This clone was observed a handful of times. In DNA form, the CDR3 reads TGTGCCAGCAGCGAATACAGGGGAGGAAGCACTGAAGCTTTCTTT. It is translated as CASSEYRGGSTEAFF. The genes are TRBV5-6 and TRBJ1-1; TRBD1 matches 7 bases. Looked up from germline, CDR1 is SGHDT and CDR2 is YYEEEE. The CDR3 loop spans 15 amino acids. V lost 4 bases to trimming and J lost 4 bases; unmatched junction nucleotides: 10. Drawing the rest from reference TRBV5-6 and TRBJ1-1, the complete variable domain is DAGVTQSPTHLIKTRGQQVTLRCSPKSGHDTVSWYQQALGQGPQFIFQYYEEEERQRGNFPDRFSGHQFPNYSSELNVNALLLGDSALYLCASSEYRGGSTEAFFGQGTRLTVV.

DNA for the CDR3: TGTGCCAGCAGACTCGGACAGGGAGGATATTCACCCCTCCACTTT. Protein: CASRLGQGGYSPLHF. The genes are TRBV27 and TRBJ1-6, with 8 bases matching TRBD1. Germline trimming cut 6 bases from V and 8 bases from J; bases unmatched to any gene: 9. The germline V gene encodes CDR1 MNHEY and CDR2 SMNVEV (reference sequence). The CDR3 is made up of 15 amino acids.

The table lists this clone with a few counts. V usage is TRBV6-5 and J usage is TRBJ1-1, with TRBD1 matching over 8 bases. V was clipped by 0 bases and J by 6 bases; unmatched bases: 6. The CDR3 is 15 amino acids. Germline loops: CDR1 MNHEY, CDR2 SVGAGI. The CDR3 bases are TGTGCCAGCAGTTACTCCGGACAGGGTAGAGCTGAAGCTTTCTTT. Its protein is CASSYSGQGRAEAFF.

The chain carries TRBV9 and TRBJ1-6; D perhaps matches TRBD1 (5 bases). This CDR3 contains 14 residues. Looked up from germline, CDR1 is SGDLS and CDR2 is YYNGEE. V was shortened by 3 bases and J by 6 bases, with 10 bases between the two germline ends. CDR3 coding DNA: TGTGCCAGCAGCGGCGGACACCCTAATTCACCCCTCCACTTT. Translated, it gives CASSGGHPNSPLHF.

The rearrangement uses TRBV7-2 and TRBJ2-3, with a weak D call TRBD2 (5 bases). This CDR3 is built from 14 residues. Trimming shortened V by 1 base and J by 1 base, and 6 bases separated the two germline ends. Germline CDR1 and CDR2: SGHTA and FQGNSA. In nucleotides, the CDR3 is TGTGCCAGCAGCTTAGGTAGCGGCACAGATACGCAGTATTTT. It yields the protein CASSLGSGTDTQYF.